The 10 T cell receptor beta chains presented below share a single source sample, sequenced in a study of cytomegalovirus exposure and HLA in healthy donors. In the PCR, 60 Vbeta and 13 Jbeta primers were used. The method was immunoSEQ multiplex PCR; TCRdb's version includes in-frame clones alone and lacks a portion of them. The sample contains fewer than 80,000 clones, 60% to 75% of which appear only once. Sequences were obtained from PBMCs. These receptors came from a woman in her sixties or seventies in good health and CMV-seropositive.

The V and J genes are TRBV28 and TRBJ1-5; 7 bases line up with TRBD1. The CDR3 runs to 15 residues. The ends lost 4 bases at V and 4 bases at J; junction bases unmatched: 7. Germline V gene sequence: CDR1 MDHEN, CDR2 SYDVKM. The CDR3 nucleotides are TGTGCCAGCAGTTCACAGGGGCCGGGTAATCAGCCCCAGCATTTT. This encodes CASSSQGPGNQPQHF.

This sequence joins TRBV6-6 and TRBJ2-1; 8 bases line up with TRBD1. This CDR3 region has 15 residues. V lost 0 bases and J lost 6; bases outside the gene matches: 4. Germline CDR1 and CDR2: MNHNY and SVGAGI (reference sequence). CDR3 sequence (DNA): TGTGCCAGCAGTTACTCTGACAGGGGCCTCAATGAGCAGTTCTTC. This sequence encodes CASSYSDRGLNEQFF.

The chain recombines TRBV6-1 with TRBJ2-4, with D perhaps matching TRBD1 (5 bases). The CDR3 totals 11 residues. The germline V gene has CDR1 MNHNS and CDR2 SASEGT. Between the trimmed V and J ends, which lost 11 bases and 9 bases, there was a span of 14 bases. The chain's CDR3 is CASQVSGIQYF. The CDR3 coding sequence is TGTGCCTCACAGGTTTCCGGCATTCAGTACTTC.

The V gene is TRBV27, the J gene TRBJ2-1, with TRBD1 identical over 8 bases. After removal of 6 bases from V and 3 bases from J, the junction contained 7 bases not matched to a gene. There are 15 residues in the CDR3. From germline, CDR1 is MNHEY and CDR2 SMNVEV (reference sequence). The CDR3 DNA reads TGTGCCAGCAGCAAACAGGGGGGAATCTACAATGAGCAGTTCTTC. Translating it yields CASSKQGGIYNEQFF.

This clone turned up a few times. V gene TRBV5-1 combines with J gene TRBJ2-3, with a weak D call TRBD1 (5 bases). This CDR3 is 11 amino acids long. The V end lost 4 bases, the J end lost 8 bases, and 8 bases lay between the germline ends. Germline-derived CDR1 and CDR2 are SGHRS and YFSETQ. The CDR3 here is CASSIGVTQYF. The CDR3 DNA follows: TGCGCCAGCAGCATAGGGGTTACGCAGTATTTT.

The chain uses TRBV29-1 and TRBJ1-1, with 7 positions matching TRBD1. CDR1 SQVTM and CDR2 ANQGSEA come from the germline V gene. The CDR3 covers 14 residues. With V trimmed by 4 bases and J by 4 bases, 9 bases remained unmatched. CDR3 sequence: CSVVEGAGGTEAFF. Written as DNA, the CDR3 is TGCAGCGTTGTGGAGGGGGCGGGGGGCACTGAAGCTTTCTTT.

The chain recombines TRBV6-1 with TRBJ2-1; D remains ambiguous. This CDR3 has 12 residues. Trimming left V 5 bases short and J 4 bases short, with 6 bases between. Germline CDR1 is MNHNS and CDR2 is SASEGT. The CDR3 is CASSNFYNEQFF. The CDR3 DNA reads as TGTGCCAGCAGTAACTTTTACAATGAGCAGTTCTTC.

The chain is built from TRBV6-1 and TRBJ2-1; D might be TRBD1 (7 bases). Trimming stripped 4 bases from V and 8 bases from J, with 12 bases between. The CDR3 totals 13 residues. Germline CDR1 is MNHNS and CDR2 is SASEGT. CDR3 residues: CASSGQGDYEQFF. CDR3 nucleotide sequence: TGTGCCAGCAGTGGGCAGGGGGACTATGAGCAGTTCTTC.

This clone has a handful of counts. The J gene is TRBJ1-4, the V gene TRBV5-1, with 11 bases lining up with TRBD1. V shed 4 bases and J 7 bases; nucleotides not matched to a gene: 6. Germline V gene sequence: CDR1 SGHRS, CDR2 YFSETQ. The CDR3 consists of 15 residues. In DNA form, the CDR3 reads TGCGCCAGCAGCGCCTGGACAGGGGGCAGTGAAAAACTGTTTTTT. It specifies CASSAWTGGSEKLFF.

The rearrangement uses TRBV30 and TRBJ1-5, with D perhaps matching TRBD1 (6 bases). Germline CDR1 GTSNPN, CDR2 SVGIG (reference sequence). The V end lost 7 bases, the J end lost 6 bases, and 19 bases lay between the germline ends. The CDR3 extends over 14 amino acids. CDR3 in DNA: TGTGCCTTTCAGGGGACCGCACTCGGTCAGCCCCAGCATTTT. It translates to CAFQGTALGQPQHF.